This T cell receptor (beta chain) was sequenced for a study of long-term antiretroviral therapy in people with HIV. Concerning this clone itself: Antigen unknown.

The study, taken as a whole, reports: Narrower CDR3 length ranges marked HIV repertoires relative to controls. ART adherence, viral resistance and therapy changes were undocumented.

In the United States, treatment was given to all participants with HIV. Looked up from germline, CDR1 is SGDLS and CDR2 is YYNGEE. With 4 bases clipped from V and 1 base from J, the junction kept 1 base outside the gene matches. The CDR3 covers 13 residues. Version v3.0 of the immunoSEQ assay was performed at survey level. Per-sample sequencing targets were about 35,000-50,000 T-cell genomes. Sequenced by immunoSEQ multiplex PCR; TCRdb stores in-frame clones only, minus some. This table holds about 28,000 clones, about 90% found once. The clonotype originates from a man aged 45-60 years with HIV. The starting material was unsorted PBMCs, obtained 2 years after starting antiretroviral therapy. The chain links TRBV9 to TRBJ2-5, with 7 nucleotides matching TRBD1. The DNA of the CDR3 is TGTGCCAGCAGCCGGGACAGCCAAGAGACCCAGTACTTC. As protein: CASSRDSQETQYF.